A single sample is the source of the 10 T cell receptor beta chains below, sequenced in a study of human T cells and chemical hapten exposure (dated by TCRdb to the early 2020s). The sample's time point label is to be understood as: pre-sensitization, week 0. Interpreted using the paper, the treatment or condition label stands for: therapeutic diphenylcyclopropenone sensitization with weekly scalp DPC. Libraries were constructed by RACE. The sequencer listed for this sample is NextSeq 500. TCRdb reprocessed the public reads (quality trimming at Q25 with fastp, clone calling with MiXCR) and kept in-frame beta chains. Each entry merges the rows of one CDR3 protein and shows their most common DNA and genes. Counted in this sample were 350,000 to 450,000 distinct CDR3 sequences; roughly 5% of them appeared once. The biggest ten clones account for 2.6% of the sample. The source was whole blood, collected in connection with sensitization to the hapten diphenylcyclopropenone (DPC). The receptors come from a woman in her forties or fifties with alopecia areata. Some clones in this sample may be carry-over from other donors' samples.

This clonotype was detected ten times or more. The chain recombines TRBV20-1 with TRBJ2-7; 12 bases agree with TRBD2. Germline-derived CDR1 and CDR2 are DFQATT and SNEGSKA (reference sequence). This CDR3 spans 19 amino acids. V trimming: 1 base; J trimming: 5 bases; junction bases outside the gene matches: 18. The CDR3, as DNA: TGCAGTGCTAGAGCCCCCGAGGCTAGCGGGAGGGGTGCAAGGCACGAGCAGTACTTC. It yields the protein CSARAPEASGRGARHEQYF.

The chain links TRBV5-1 to TRBJ2-2; D is perhaps TRBD2 (6 bases). CDR1 and CDR2 (germline): SGHRS, YFSETQ. V was cut by 2 bases and J by 1 base, with 12 bases left in between. This CDR3 is 16 amino acids long. The CDR3 DNA sequence: TGCGCCAGCAGCTTCCGAATAGCGGTGAACACCGGGGAGCTGTTTTTT. Residues: CASSFRIAVNTGELFF. The full variable domain, with the rest looked up from reference TRBV5-1 and TRBJ2-2, is KAGVTQTPRYLIKTRGQQVTLSCSPISGHRSVSWYQQTPGQGLQFLFEYFSETQRNKGNFPGRFSGRQFSNSRSEMNVSTLELGDSALYLCASSFRIAVNTGELFFGEGSRLTVL.

At least ten counts were recorded for this clonotype. The chain joins TRBV3-1 to TRBJ1-1; D remains unclear. Germline CDR1 is LGHDT and CDR2 is YNNKEL (reference sequence). This CDR3 is built from 15 residues. V lost 1 base, J lost 0 bases, and 9 bases lay in between. The DNA of the CDR3 is TGTGCCAGCAGCCAAGGGGATGCGGTGAACACTGAAGCTTTCTTT. Protein sequence: CASSQGDAVNTEAFF. Full variable domain (rest looked up from reference TRBV3-1 and TRBJ1-1): DTAVSQTPKYLVTQMGNDKSIKCEQNLGHDTMYWYKQDSKKFLKIMFSYNNKELIINETVPNRFSPKSPDKAHLNLHINSLELGDSAVYFCASSQGDAVNTEAFFGQGTRLTVV.

The table lists this clonotype with many counts. This chain links TRBV6-5 with TRBJ1-1, with 7 bases fitting TRBD1. The V and J ends lost 5 bases and 5 bases, in that order; junction bases with no gene match: 8. This CDR3 spans 14 amino acids. CDR1 is MNHEY and CDR2 is SVGAGI in the germline V gene. CDR3 amino acids: CASSRQGSGTEAFF. The CDR3, as DNA: TGTGCCAGCAGTCGACAGGGTTCGGGGACTGAAGCTTTCTTT.

The CDR3 region has the DNA TGTGCCAGCTCAGCCGACAGGGCGAATGAAAAACTGTTTTTT. This encodes CASSADRANEKLFF. The chain links TRBV18 to TRBJ1-4; TRBD1 matches at 7 bases. The CDR3 has 14 residues. Looked up from germline, CDR1 is KGHSH and CDR2 is LQKENI. J lost 5 bases, V lost 5 bases, and 5 bases had no gene match.

This clonotype turned up a few times. The J gene is TRBJ2-3, the V gene TRBV6-2 or TRBV6-3; a weak D match, TRBD1 (6 bases). Trimming shortened V by 5 bases and J by 2 bases, and 8 bases separated the two germline ends. Germline CDR1 and CDR2: MNHEY and SVGEGT. This CDR3 is 13 amino acids long. The CDR3 DNA reads TGTGCCAGCAGTAGGGACAACACAGATACGCAGTATTTT. Its translation: CASSRDNTDTQYF.

At least ten counts were recorded for this clonotype. The V gene is TRBV4-1, the J gene TRBJ2-4; no definite D call. Trimming took off 2 bases at V and 0 bases at J, with 11 bases between the two ends. The CDR3 contains 16 residues. Germline CDR1 reads MGHRA; CDR2 reads YSYEKL. The CDR3 protein is CASSQPSQLAKNIQYF. CDR3 DNA: TGCGCCAGCAGCCAACCCTCGCAATTAGCCAAAAACATTCAGTACTTC.

The table lists this clonotype with a few counts. This sequence joins TRBV24-1 and TRBJ1-4; D not resolved. Germline loops: CDR1 KGHDR, CDR2 SFDVKD. The CDR3 has 18 residues. V was clipped by 0 bases and J by 7 bases, with 20 bases between them. CDR3 loop: CATSDLSRRSEMSEKLFF. The DNA for the CDR3 is TGTGCCACCAGTGATTTGAGCCGCAGGAGCGAAATGAGTGAAAAACTGTTTTTT.

Ten or more counts support this clonotype. The chain is built from TRBV6-5 and TRBJ2-4, with 10 bases matching TRBD1. CDR3 length equals 17 residues. The J segment lost 8 bases and the V segment lost 4 bases, leaving 14 bases of the junction unmatched. Germline V gene sequence: CDR1 MNHEY, CDR2 SVGAGI. This CDR3 reads CASSWGQGPGGLDIQYF. CDR3 sequence (DNA): TGTGCCAGCAGTTGGGGACAGGGGCCCGGGGGTTTAGACATTCAGTACTTC.

This clonotype was found many times. The chain uses TRBV7-3 and TRBJ2-1; 11 bases are a match to TRBD2. J was trimmed by 11 bases and V by 4 bases; bases with no gene match: 7. This CDR3 contains 14 residues. The germline CDR1 and CDR2 sequences are SGHTA and FQGTGA. CDR3: CASSSPPSGGKQFF. In DNA form, the CDR3 reads TGTGCCAGCAGCTCCCCTCCTAGCGGGGGGAAGCAGTTCTTC.